Below, 31 T cell receptor beta chains from the same sample are listed, as sequenced in a study of kidney transplant recipient with SARS-CoV-2 infection. TCRdb analysed the reads with MiXCR anew, one entry per CDR3 protein. The table shows 200,000 to 250,000 distinct CDR3 sequences, with less than 35% occurring only once. The sequences come from a blood sample, collected at baseline and between days 110 and 120 from a kidney transplant recipient. These receptors all stem from a male patient aged 25-45 years who had COVID-19 and was a kidney transplant recipient. Some T cells may be graft donor cells.

Comments on this clonotype: With a much larger clone just one base away, this may be a read error. The chain joins TRBV11-1 to TRBJ1-2; D is possibly TRBD1 (6 bases). This CDR3 is 13 amino acids long. Germline CDR1 SGHAT, CDR2 FQDESV (reference sequence). The CDR3, as DNA: TGTGCCAACAGCTTAAGCGGGGGCGCCGGCTACACCTTC. Amino acids: CANSLSGGAGYTF.

This clonotype has ten or more counts. CDR3 in DNA: TGTGCCACCAGTTTTTGTCATAGTACCAGAAAGACCTATGGCTACACCTTC. It yields the protein CATSFCHSTRKTYGYTF. The chain carries TRBV24-1 and TRBJ1-2; D uncertain. Deletions cut 6 bases from V and 4 bases from J, with 23 bases between. The CDR3 totals 17 residues. Germline CDR1 and CDR2: KGHDR and SFDVKD.

Of note for this clonotype: A much larger clone lies a single base off, so this may be a read error. The J gene is TRBJ1-3, the V gene TRBV29-1; TRBD1 might be the D (5 bases). This CDR3 region has 14 residues. Germline-derived CDR1 and CDR2 are SQVTM and ANQGSEA. The V and J ends lost 4 bases and 2 bases respectively, with 12 bases between them. The CDR3 DNA follows: TGCAGCGTTGTCAGGGACCTCCCTGGAAACACCATATATTTT. Residues: CSVVRDLPGNTIYF.

This clonotype was observed at least ten times. The chain uses TRBV11-2 and TRBJ2-7; tentative D call: TRBD2 (6 bases). This CDR3 contains 14 residues. V gave up 2 bases and J gave up 5 bases, with 13 bases separating them. Germline CDR1 is SGHAT and CDR2 is FQNNGV. CDR3 sequence: CASSLKGGMDEQYF. The CDR3 coding sequence is TGTGCCAGCAGCTTAAAGGGCGGGATGGACGAGCAGTACTTC.

Remarks on this clonotype: This may come from a read error, since a much larger clone is one base off. The J gene is TRBJ1-5, the V gene TRBV6-1; maybe TRBD1 (5 bases). The CDR3 length is 16 residues. Germline-derived CDR1 and CDR2 are MNHNS and SASEGT. V lost 4 bases and J lost 6, with 19 bases in between. The CDR3 coding sequence is TGTGCCAGCAGTGTCTACAGGAGAGGGATGGGTCAGCCCCAGCATTTT. It codes for CASSVYRRGMGQPQHF.

About this clonotype itself: A much larger clonotype is one base distant, so this may be a read error. The chain links TRBV27 to TRBJ1-4; TRBD1 agrees at 9 bases. Germline V gene sequence: CDR1 MNHEY, CDR2 SMNVEV (reference sequence). CDR3 length: 16 amino acids. V was pared by 5 bases and J by 8 bases, with 12 bases of the junction left unmatched. The CDR3 DNA reads TGTGCCAGCAGTCTGCTCGGGACAGGGAGCTTAGAAAAACTGTTTTTT. This codes for CASSLLGTGSLEKLFF.

Worth noting for this clonotype: This clone may be a read error of a much larger clone one base away. The chain is built from TRBV7-2 and TRBJ1-1, with D maybe TRBD1 (6 bases). This CDR3 region has 13 residues. The V gene's germline CDR1 is SGHTA and CDR2 FQGNSA. CDR3 protein: CASSFTGKTGAFF. The CDR3 DNA reads as TGTGCCAGCAGCTTCACAGGGAAAACTGGAGCTTTCTTT.

Comment on this clonotype: The conserved final phenylalanine or tryptophan is absent from the CDR3, which likely points to a read error. The chain is built from TRBV4-1 and TRBJ2-5, with TRBD2 matching over 8 bases. Trimming took 4 bases from V and 5 from J; bases not matched to a gene: 12. The germline gives CDR1 MGHRA, CDR2 YSYEKL. CDR3 length equals 16 residues. In DNA, the CDR3 is TGCGCCAGCAGCCGTCAGGGAGGAGGCGGGGGGGAGACCCAGTACTCC. Residues: CASSRQGGGGGETQYS.

The chain carries TRBV8-2 and TRBJ2-6. TRBV8-2 is listed as a pseudogene. The CDR3 runs 17 residues. CDR3 sequence: CGIDDRITQSQANVLTF. CDR3 sequence (DNA): TGTGGCATAGATGATAGGATAACACAAAGTCAGGCCAACGTCCTGACTTTC.

As for this clonotype: A much larger clonotype is one base distant, so this may be a read error. CDR3 in DNA: TGTGCCAACAGCCAGCTGGGCCACGAGCAGTACTTC. This sequence encodes CANSQLGHEQYF. This chain joins TRBV9 and TRBJ2-7; unclear D gene. Germline lookup yields CDR1 SGDLS and CDR2 YYNGEE. This CDR3 comprises 12 residues.

This clonotype has a handful of counts. V is TRBV24-1 and J is TRBJ2-5, with TRBD1 matching 12 bases. J was trimmed by 3 bases and V by 7 bases; bases with no gene match: 5. CDR3 length: 15 amino acids. Germline V CDR1 and CDR2: KGHDR, SFDVKD. CDR3 nucleotides: TGTGCCACCAGCAGCGGGACAGGGGGCGAAGAGACCCAGTACTTC. Its translation is CATSSGTGGEETQYF.

The table lists this clonotype with many counts. This rearrangement joins TRBV19 to TRBJ2-2; 9 nucleotides align to TRBD1. The V and J ends lost 6 bases and 7 bases, in that order; junction bases with no gene match: 3. CDR1 and CDR2 (germline): LNHDA, SQIVND (reference sequence). The CDR3 runs to 13 residues. CDR3 region: CASSGTGIGELFF. Here the CDR3 DNA reads TGTGCCAGTAGCGGGACAGGGATCGGGGAGCTGTTTTTT.

Ten or more counts support this clonotype. CDR3: CASSPANQPQHF. CDR3 coding DNA: TGTGCCAGCAGCCCGGCCAATCAGCCCCAGCATTTT. The genes are TRBV6-6 and TRBJ1-5; D not certain. This CDR3 spans 12 amino acids. The germline V and J ends were trimmed by 6 bases and 3 bases, with 6 bases remaining between them. CDR1 is MNHNY and CDR2 is SVGAGI in the germline V gene (reference sequence).

Remarks on this clonotype: A single base separates this from a much larger clone, so it may be a read error. J is TRBJ2-1 and V is TRBV7-8; the D is unclear. V lost 5 bases, J lost 5 bases, and 16 bases lay in between. The germline V gene has CDR1 SGHVS and CDR2 FQNEAQ. The CDR3 loop spans 15 amino acids. The CDR3 reads CASSQSGRADNEQFF. CDR3 nucleotides: TGTGCCAGCAGCCAGTCCGGGCGAGCCGACAATGAGCAGTTCTTC.

Points on this clonotype: This may be a read error, as it is one base from a much larger clone. The J gene is TRBJ1-2, the V gene TRBV5-3; D unclear. TRBV5-3 is an open reading frame, and its role is uncertain. CDR3 length equals 16 residues. The CDR3 coding sequence is TGTGCCAGAGCACCACCAGTGGTGAGAAAGACCTATGGCAACACCTTC. Translating gives CARAPPVVRKTYGNTF.

This clonotype was picked up many times. V usage is TRBV18 and J usage is TRBJ2-7; a possible D gene is TRBD2 (6 bases). Germline V lookup: CDR1 KGHSH, CDR2 LQKENI. Trimming left V 3 bases short and J 2 bases short, with 14 bases between. CDR3 length: 15 amino acids. CDR3 in amino acids: CASSPTLGGPYEQYF. The CDR3, as DNA: TGTGCCAGCTCACCCACATTGGGGGGTCCCTACGAGCAGTACTTC.

Turning to this clonotype: Since a much larger clone is just one base distant, this may be a read error. The chain joins TRBV11-2 to TRBJ2-7; D remains unclear. CDR3 length equals 16 residues. Germline V lookup: CDR1 SGHAT, CDR2 FQNNGV. The CDR3 loop is CASGLMGLSSSYEQYF. The CDR3 DNA reads as TGTGCCAGCGGCTTGATGGGTCTTTCGAGCTCCTACGAGCAGTACTTC.

This clonotype was picked up a small number of times. This rearrangement joins TRBV7-2 to TRBJ1-1; D is unclear. The V gene's germline CDR1 is SGHTA and CDR2 FQGNSA. V was cut by 5 bases and J by 4 bases, with 11 bases left in between. This CDR3 is 13 amino acids long. This chain's CDR3 is CASSPFRFTEAFF. The CDR3 DNA reads as TGTGCCAGCAGCCCCTTTAGGTTCACTGAAGCTTTCTTT.

This clonotype has a handful of counts. V usage is TRBV5-4 and J usage is TRBJ2-5; TRBD1 matches at 8 bases. Germline loops: CDR1 SGHNT, CDR2 YYREEE (reference sequence). V lost 5 bases and J lost 3; bases outside the gene matches: 12. The CDR3 totals 16 residues. Here the CDR3 reads CASSFGNKQGEETQYF. As DNA, the CDR3 is TGTGCCAGCAGTTTCGGAAATAAACAGGGGGAAGAGACCCAGTACTTC.

This clonotype was counted once. The V gene is TRBV6-5, the J gene TRBJ2-7; TRBD1 aligns across 7 bases. The CDR3 has 12 residues. CDR1 is MNHEY and CDR2 is SVGAGI in the germline V gene. V gave up 7 bases and J gave up 5 bases; unmatched junction bases: 5. CDR3 bases: TGTGCCAGCACTACAGGGGTGCACGAGCAGTACTTC. As protein: CASTTGVHEQYF.

This clonotype was seen ten or more times. The chain couples TRBV6-5 to TRBJ2-6; TRBD2 is a possible D gene (7 bases). Trimming removed 2 bases from V and 2 bases from J, with 10 bases in between. CDR3 length: 16 residues. The germline CDR1 and CDR2 sequences are MNHEY and SVGAGI. The CDR3 loop reads CASSYRGGTGANVLTF. DNA of the CDR3: TGTGCCAGCAGTTACAGGGGGGGCACTGGGGCCAACGTCCTGACTTTC.

This clonotype was recorded at least ten times. This rearrangement joins TRBV29-1 to TRBJ1-1, with no clear D. Germline values: CDR1 SQVTM, CDR2 ANQGSEA. The CDR3 totals 13 residues. Trimming removed 3 bases from V and 1 base from J, with 9 bases in between. CDR3 amino acids: CSVDLPENTEAFF. CDR3 nucleotide sequence: TGCAGCGTTGATTTGCCAGAGAACACTGAAGCTTTCTTT.

The sample holds many counts of this clonotype. The chain carries TRBV20-1 and TRBJ2-7, with 12 nucleotides matching TRBD1. V was clipped by 3 bases and J by 6 bases; unmatched bases: 6. CDR3 length equals 14 residues. CDR1 and CDR2 from the germline V gene are DFQATT and SNEGSKA (reference sequence). CDR3 DNA: TGCAGTGCTAGTTCTCGGGACAGGGGGCTCGAGCAGTACTTC. Its translation: CSASSRDRGLEQYF.

This clonotype came up many times. This chain connects TRBV21-1 to TRBJ2-3; the tabulated D call, TRBD1, remains unverified against the DNA. TRBV21-1 is a pseudogene locus. This CDR3 is 11 amino acids long. In nucleotides, the CDR3 is TGTGCCAGCTTGGGCGCAGATACGCAGTATTTT. It translates to CASLGADTQYF.

Of note for this clonotype: A much larger clone sits a single nucleotide away, making a read error possible. The chain links TRBV6-4 to TRBJ1-2; possible D gene TRBD1, 5 bases. The CDR3 totals 13 residues. Germline V gene lookup returns CDR1 MRHNA and CDR2 SNTAGT. The CDR3 DNA reads as TGTACCAGCAGCACTACACCAGGGAAAGGCTACACCTTC. Protein product: CTSSTTPGKGYTF.

Details on this clonotype: This may be a read error: a much more frequent sequence differs by one nucleotide. This chain links TRBV27 with TRBJ2-1; weak D call: TRBD1 (6 bases). This CDR3 region has 19 residues. V gave up 6 bases and J gave up 0 bases, with 24 bases separating them. Per the germline V gene, CDR1 is MNHEY and CDR2 is SMNVEV (reference sequence). CDR3 loop: CASSLTGAGARSSYNEQFF. The CDR3 nucleotides read TGTGCCAGCAGCCTAACCGGGGCAGGGGCTAGGAGCTCCTACAATGAGCAGTTCTTC.

This clonotype was seen ten or more times. J is TRBJ1-5 and V is TRBV24-1; weak D call: TRBD1 (5 bases). This CDR3 contains 14 residues. The germline V and J ends were trimmed by 5 bases and 3 bases, with 10 bases remaining between them. CDR1 and CDR2 (germline): KGHDR, SFDVKD. The CDR3 bases are TGTGCCACCAGTGTGCAGGGCTACAATCAGCCCCAGCATTTT. It codes for CATSVQGYNQPQHF.

This clonotype was seen at least ten times. The chain joins TRBV12-3 or TRBV12-4 to TRBJ2-2; 7 bases map to TRBD2. CDR3 length equals 15 residues. Trimming cost V 6 bases and J 3 bases; bases outside gene matches: 7. The CDR3: CASRVLALDTGELFF. For the CDR3, the DNA is TGTGCCAGCAGGGTACTAGCGCTCGACACCGGGGAGCTGTTTTTT.

This clonotype was detected many times. The chain employs TRBV18 and TRBJ1-1; D is perhaps TRBD1 (5 bases). V dropped 4 bases and J dropped 4 bases, with 10 bases sitting between them. The length of the CDR3 is 13 residues. Germline CDR1 reads KGHSH; CDR2 reads LQKENI. The CDR3 here is CASSQGVSTEAFF. DNA of the CDR3: TGTGCCAGCTCACAAGGGGTGAGCACTGAAGCTTTCTTT.

In this sample, this clonotype turned up many times. J is TRBJ2-1 and V is TRBV7-9; D is perhaps TRBD1 (5 bases). The V and J ends lost 1 base and 9 bases respectively, with 16 bases between them. The CDR3 is 15 amino acids. Germline assignment: CDR1 SEHNR and CDR2 FQNEAQ (reference sequence). CDR3 sequence (DNA): TGTGCCAGCAGCTTAGTAGGCGACAGCCCGGGTGAGCAGTTCTTC. Its protein is CASSLVGDSPGEQFF.

This clonotype was seen at least ten times. The chain joins TRBV24-1 to TRBJ1-2; no reliable D call. Looked up from germline, CDR1 is KGHDR and CDR2 is SFDVKD. With 6 bases removed from V and 4 bases from J, the gap between germline ends came to 23 bases. The CDR3 extends over 17 amino acids. The CDR3 loop reads CATSPIGSTRKTYGYTF. DNA of the CDR3: TGTGCCACCAGTCCAATTGGTAGTACCAGAAAGACCTATGGCTACACCTTC.